Listed below are T cell receptor beta chains from one sample, sequenced in a study of regulatory T cells in long-lasting Graves disease. MiXCR, run by TCRdb on the multiplex PCR reads, gives a single entry per CDR3 protein. The data contain 300,000 to 500,000 distinct CDR3 sequences, around 21% of them singletons. The input for sequencing was peripheral blood mononuclear cells (PBMCs), taken when the disease was refractory, from a patient treated with antithyroid drugs. The origin of the receptors is a female donor with Graves disease. CDR3s include the opening cysteine and the closing phenylalanine or tryptophan. The order of the fields is V gene, CDR3 protein.

V: TRBV28; CDR3: CATLGQGGNYGYTF
V: TRBV7-3; CDR3: CASSLQGPEELFF
V: TRBV7-2; CDR3: CASSLEGTAPYEQYF
V: TRBV7-3; CDR3: CASSLDRVDGELFF
V: TRBV6-2/TRBV6-3; CDR3: CASSFLGGVNTEAFF
V: TRBV20-1; CDR3: CSASTASGRIETQYF
V: TRBV3-1; CDR3: CASSHRNSYEQYF
V: TRBV5-1; CDR3: CASSPSDRVKTEAFF
V: TRBV5-1; CDR3: CASSRTGLEVQPQHF
V: TRBV30; CDR3: CAHRQGISPLHF
V: TRBV11-2; CDR3: CASSATSGSLTGELFF